This is a list of T cell receptor beta chains from one sample in a study of cytomegalovirus exposure and HLA in healthy donors. Only in-frame clones appear in the TCRdb table, and some are missing; sequencing was by immunoSEQ multiplex PCR. The sample yields about 150,000 clones, 85% to 90% seen once. Material: PBMCs. These receptors all stem from a woman in her twenties or thirties in good health and CMV-seronegative. Each CDR3 is given with its conserved first and last residue. The D gene is left open where the match is weak. A row's size may be missing; if present it is once, few, many or a size class.

cdr3_nt	cdr3_aa	clone_size	v_call	j_call	d_call
TGTGCCAGCAGCGCTCGGGACAGGGGACAAGAGACCCAGTACTTC	CASSARDRGQETQYF	NA	TRBV9	TRBJ2-5	TRBD1
TGCGCCAGCAGCCAGGGACAGGGAGGACAGCCCCAGCATTTT	CASSQGQGGQPQHF	NA	TRBV4-1	TRBJ1-5	TRBD1
TGTGCCAGCACAATGGGTGCGGAGCCCCAGCATTTT	CASTMGAEPQHF	NA	TRBV2	TRBJ1-5	NA
TGTGCCAGCAGCCACCGGGACAGGGCCCCCTACGAGCAGTGCTTC	CASSHRDRAPYEQCF	NA	TRBV7-9	TRBJ2-7	TRBD1
TGTGCCAGCAGCTTAGGGGCTAGCGGGGGTTTCAATGAGCAGTTCTTC	CASSLGASGGFNEQFF	NA	TRBV11-2	TRBJ2-1	TRBD2
TGCGCCAGCAGCCAAGAGGGCAGGGTGGGCGAAAAACTGTTTTTT	CASSQEGRVGEKLFF	NA	TRBV4-3	TRBJ1-4	NA
TGCGCCAGCAGCCCGAGGACAGGGAACTACGAGCAGTACTTC	CASSPRTGNYEQYF	NA	TRBV5-1	TRBJ2-7	TRBD1
TGTGCCAGCAGTTTCCTTGGGACTGCCTTCCACAATGAGCAGTTCTTC	CASSFLGTAFHNEQFF	NA	TRBV28	TRBJ2-1	NA
TGTGCCAGCAGCTTGGTCTCGTCGAGCCAAGAGACCCAGTACTTC	CASSLVSSSQETQYF	NA	TRBV5-5	TRBJ2-5	NA
TGTGCCTGGAGTAATGGGGCAGAAAGACCCACCGATACGCAGTATTTT	CAWSNGAERPTDTQYF	NA	TRBV30	TRBJ2-3	NA
TGTGCCAGCATCAACGCTGAGGGGGCTGGCACTGAAGCTTTCTTT	CASINAEGAGTEAFF	NA	TRBV6-5	TRBJ1-1	TRBD1
TGTGCCAGTAGTATGGGACAGGGGAGGACTGAAGCTTTCTTT	CASSMGQGRTEAFF	NA	TRBV19	TRBJ1-1	TRBD1
TGTGCCACCAGCAGAGGACAGGGGAGAGGCACTGAAGCTTTCTTT	CATSRGQGRGTEAFF	once	TRBV15	TRBJ1-1	TRBD1
TGTGCCAGCAGTGATGGAGTGGGGGGGAATCGCGGGGAGCTGTTTTTT	CASSDGVGGNRGELFF	once	TRBV2	TRBJ2-2	TRBD2